This T cell receptor beta chain was profiled in a study of read filtering for tumor transcriptome and immune sequencing. The wider study: By R-ISS, stages I, II and III held roughly 8, 15 and 7 patients. Whole-transcriptome libraries were prepared after DNase treatment.

The library was built from about 400 ng RNA with molecular barcoded adaptors for alpha/delta and beta/gamma chains. TCRdb processed the reads anew with MiXCR; each CDR3 protein has one entry. The sample holds about 90,000 distinct CDR3 sequences, about 12% seen once. This clonotype was detected only a few times. Given a much more abundant clone one base away, this may be a read error. The sequenced sample was a population of CD138-negative cells sorted from bone marrow. The source is a donor aged 40 or over with multiple myeloma.

The CDR3 DNA sequence: TGCGCCAGCGGCCAGAAGGCGGAGGGATTAGAGACCCAGTACTTC. Translation: CASGQKAEGLETQYF. The chain uses TRBV4-1 and TRBJ2-5, with D maybe TRBD2 (6 bases). There are 15 residues in the CDR3. The V gene's germline CDR1 is MGHRA and CDR2 YSYEKL.